The 4 T cell receptor beta chains below all came from one sample that was sequenced in a study of T cell responses to AZD1222 COVID-19 vaccine. Data came from immunoSEQ multiplex PCR; TCRdb stores just in-frame clones and leaves some out. The sample holds about 89,000 clones, around nine tenths seen once. The material sequenced was peripheral blood, taken on day 0 of MenACWY control vaccination. These receptors came from an adult in good health.

The CDR3 spells CASSQDYRVDYGYTF. The CDR3 nucleotides are TGCGCCAGCAGCCAAGATTACAGGGTAGACTATGGCTACACCTTC. This rearrangement joins TRBV4-1 to TRBJ1-2, with D tentatively TRBD1 (6 bases). Trimming took off 0 bases at V and 3 bases at J, with 11 bases between the two ends. The CDR3 is 15 residues long. The germline CDR1 and CDR2 sequences are MGHRA and YSYEKL.

This clone was detected only once. The chain employs TRBV28 and TRBJ2-1; D is unclear. The CDR3 consists of 12 residues. CDR1 MDHEN and CDR2 SYDVKM come from the germline V gene. The CDR3 DNA reads as TGTGTGGCGGCGAGCTCCTACAATGAGCAGTTCTTC. Amino acid sequence: CVAASSYNEQFF.

The chain couples TRBV12-3 or TRBV12-4 to TRBJ1-1; D is unclear. CDR3 length equals 13 residues. V shed 2 bases and J shed 6 bases, with 10 bases lying between them. The CDR3 DNA is TGTGCCAGCAGTTTAAGGAGCAGCGCTGAAGCTTTCTTT. It translates to CASSLRSSAEAFF.

The chain uses TRBV7-8 and TRBJ2-3; D is unclear. The CDR3 sequence is 16 residues long. The V end was cut by 5 bases, the J end by 0 bases, with 15 bases between. Germline CDR1 and CDR2: SGHVS and FQNEAQ. CDR3 sequence (DNA): TGTGCCAGCAGCCCCCGGGTCGGAGCTAGCACAGATACGCAGTATTTT. This sequence encodes CASSPRVGASTDTQYF.